The 29 T cell receptor beta chains reported below all come from one sample, sequenced in a study of shared clonotypes between healthy human individuals. Produced via immunoSEQ multiplex PCR; TCRdb's table is partial and in-frame only. In the table there are about 2.3 million clones, 90% to 95% of which are singletons. What was sequenced was naive CD4+ T cells from PBMCs. As to subset: CD45RA+ positively selected. The origin of the receptors is a man in his late teens or twenties in good health. Some clones in this sample may be carry-over from other donors' samples.

The chain recombines TRBV28 with TRBJ2-7; D is possibly TRBD1 (6 bases). Per the germline V gene, CDR1 is MDHEN and CDR2 is SYDVKM. V was shortened by 8 bases and J by 0 bases, with 17 bases between the two germline ends. The CDR3 is 15 amino acids. The CDR3 region has the DNA TGTGCCAGCGGTACAGGGTCTACCTTCTCCTACGAGCAGTACTTC. This encodes CASGTGSTFSYEQYF. The variable domain in full, completed from reference TRBV28 and TRBJ2-7, reads DVKVTQSSRYLVKRTGEKVFLECVQDMDHENMFWYRQDPGLGLRLIYFSYDVKMKEKGDIPEGYSVSREKKERFSLILESASTNQTSMYLCASGTGSTFSYEQYFGPGTRLTVT.

V gene TRBV5-1 combines with J gene TRBJ1-4; perhaps TRBD1 as D (5 bases). Germline V gene sequence: CDR1 SGHRS, CDR2 YFSETQ. This CDR3 contains 16 residues. V lost 4 bases to trimming and J lost 8 bases, with 21 bases between them. CDR3 nucleotide sequence: TGCGCCAGCAGCCCAGGCAGGGCGGGGGTTGTCGAAAAACTGTTTTTT. Its protein product is CASSPGRAGVVEKLFF.

This clone was seen more than once but under ten times. The CDR3, as DNA: TGTGCCTGGGAGGGGTCCATGAATGAAAAACTGTTTTTT. Protein product: CAWEGSMNEKLFF. V usage is TRBV30 and J usage is TRBJ1-4; tentatively, D is TRBD1 (5 bases). The CDR3 loop spans 13 amino acids. Germline V lookup: CDR1 GTSNPN, CDR2 SVGIG (reference sequence). V lost 5 bases, J lost 5 bases, and 12 bases lay in between.

The chain has TRBV7-3 and TRBJ2-2, with D perhaps TRBD1 (5 bases). Trimming took off 5 bases at V and 4 bases at J, with 17 bases between the two ends. CDR3 length: 16 amino acids. CDR1 is SGHTA, CDR2 FQGTGA, per germline. CDR3 in DNA: TGTGCCAGCAGCCTCTTGGGGCAGGTCCTCACCGGGGAGCTGTTTTTT. Amino acids: CASSLLGQVLTGELFF.

This sequence joins TRBV7-9 and TRBJ1-3; 10 nucleotides line up with TRBD1. V gave up 5 bases and J gave up 0 bases; unmatched junction bases: 10. Germline CDR1 and CDR2: SEHNR and FQNEAQ (reference sequence). The CDR3 has 18 amino acids. The CDR3 nucleotides read TGTGCCAGCAGCACCACCCGGACAGGGGGTATCTCTGGAAACACCATATATTTT. Protein product: CASSTTRTGGISGNTIYF.

The V gene is TRBV28, the J gene TRBJ1-1, with 8 positions matching TRBD1. The V and J ends lost 9 bases and 0 bases, in that order; junction bases with no gene match: 6. CDR1 MDHEN and CDR2 SYDVKM come from the germline V gene. The CDR3 consists of 14 residues. CDR3 nucleotides: TGTGCCAGATGGACAGGGCCCATGAACACTGAAGCTTTCTTT. Amino acids: CARWTGPMNTEAFF.

This clone appeared once. The chain couples TRBV4-3 to TRBJ2-5; the D gene is possibly TRBD2 (6 bases). V was cut by 5 bases and J by 4 bases, with 23 bases left in between. Germline V gene lookup returns CDR1 LGHNA and CDR2 YSLEER. This CDR3 is built from 17 residues. CDR3 region: CASSSVPPGLLLETQYF. The DNA for the CDR3 is TGCGCCAGCAGCTCCGTTCCCCCGGGACTGCTCCTAGAGACCCAGTACTTC.

V gene TRBV2 combines with J gene TRBJ1-2; D is ambiguous. Trimming removed 3 bases from V and 8 bases from J, with 16 bases in between. In germline, CDR1 is SNHLY, CDR2 FYNNEI. The CDR3 totals 14 residues. CDR3 bases: TGTGCCAGCAGTGATGCGAGGCAGGTAGGAGGCTACACCTTC. It specifies CASSDARQVGGYTF. Combining the CDR3 with reference TRBV2 and TRBJ1-2 gives the whole variable domain EPEVTQTPSHQVTQMGQEVILRCVPISNHLYFYWYRQILGQKVEFLVSFYNNEISEKSEIFDDQFSVERPDGSNFTLKIRSTKLEDSAMYFCASSDARQVGGYTFGSGTRLTVV.

The gene calls are TRBV21-1 and TRBJ2-6; the table's TRBD1 call for D was not verified on the DNA. TRBV21-1 is a recognized pseudogene. This CDR3 comprises 18 residues. The CDR3 is CASILGGTGVSGANVLTF. CDR3 coding DNA: TGTGCCAGCATCCTGGGGGGGACAGGGGTATCTGGGGCCAACGTCCTGACTTTC.

As for this clone: Different DNA sequences within this sample yield the same CDR3. The rearrangement uses TRBV5-6 and TRBJ1-2; tentative D call: TRBD1 (5 bases). In germline, CDR1 is SGHDT, CDR2 YYEEEE. The CDR3 loop spans 12 amino acids. Trimming took off 4 bases at V and 5 bases at J, with 9 bases between the two ends. DNA of the CDR3: TGTGCCAGCAGCGAGGGGAGTTATGGCTACACCTTC. The encoded protein is CASSEGSYGYTF.

The chain links TRBV7-2 to TRBJ2-5; 10 nucleotides match TRBD1. CDR3 length: 15 residues. Germline V gives CDR1 SGHTA, CDR2 FQGNSA. V dropped 0 bases and J dropped 2; count of bases not matched to a gene: 0. The CDR3 coding sequence is TGTGCCAGCAGCTTAGCGGGACAGGGGCAAGAGACCCAGTACTTC. Its protein product is CASSLAGQGQETQYF.

This rearrangement joins TRBV28 to TRBJ1-4, with no clear D. The CDR3 sequence is 16 residues long. Germline values: CDR1 MDHEN, CDR2 SYDVKM. Trimming removed 4 bases at V and 4 bases at J, with 16 bases between. CDR3 DNA sequence: TGTGCCAGCAGTTGGTTGCAGCCGGGCCTTAATGAAAAACTGTTTTTT. Its translation is CASSWLQPGLNEKLFF.

The chain recombines TRBV9 with TRBJ1-2; possible D gene TRBD1, 5 bases. Germline values: CDR1 SGDLS, CDR2 YYNGEE. V shed 3 bases and J shed 5 bases, with 17 bases lying between them. This CDR3 has 15 amino acids. The CDR3 is CASSASWGLEYGYTF. The CDR3 region has the DNA TGTGCCAGCAGCGCTAGCTGGGGCCTGGAGTATGGCTACACCTTC.

J is TRBJ2-5 and V is TRBV10-2; D gene unclear. The CDR3 runs 13 residues. Germline V gene lookup returns CDR1 WSHSY and CDR2 SAAADI. The V end was cut by 2 bases, the J end by 5 bases, with 9 bases between. As DNA, the CDR3 is TGCGCCAGCAGTGAGACCCCCGAGGAGACCCAGTACTTC. Protein sequence: CASSETPEETQYF.

V and J are TRBV9 and TRBJ2-1; the D is unclear. In germline, CDR1 is SGDLS, CDR2 YYNGEE. This CDR3 region has 14 residues. V dropped 3 bases and J dropped 6 bases, with 13 bases sitting between them. The CDR3 here is CASSGISLSNEQFF. CDR3 nucleotide sequence: TGTGCCAGCAGCGGGATTAGCCTCAGCAATGAGCAGTTCTTC.

To note about this clone: The same CDR3 can be traced to other DNA sequences in this sample. This sequence joins TRBV6-1 and TRBJ2-1; the D is unclear. V lost 3 bases to trimming and J lost 7 bases, with 7 bases between them. The CDR3 consists of 12 residues. CDR1 MNHNS and CDR2 SASEGT come from the germline V gene. The CDR3 sequence: CASSEWGNEQFF. The CDR3 DNA follows: TGTGCCAGCAGTGAGTGGGGTAATGAGCAGTTCTTC.

The gene calls are TRBV2 and TRBJ2-3; 12 bases match TRBD2. The CDR3 runs 16 residues. CDR1 is SNHLY, CDR2 FYNNEI, per germline. V dropped 5 bases and J dropped 6; count of bases not matched to a gene: 9. CDR3: CASSPVASGRGDTQYF. In DNA, the CDR3 is TGTGCCAGCAGTCCCGTCGCTAGCGGGAGGGGCGATACGCAGTATTTT.

The V gene is TRBV27, the J gene TRBJ2-5; D unclear. V lost 6 bases, J lost 7 bases, and 12 bases lay in between. This CDR3 has 12 residues. Germline CDR1 MNHEY, CDR2 SMNVEV (reference sequence). CDR3 nucleotide sequence: TGTGCCAGCAGCTACCCGTCTCCGACCCAGTACTTC. This sequence encodes CASSYPSPTQYF.

V and J are TRBV6-5 and TRBJ1-1; possible D gene TRBD1, 5 bases. V was clipped by 0 bases and J by 7 bases, with 9 bases between them. From germline, CDR1 is MNHEY and CDR2 SVGAGI. The length of the CDR3 is 13 residues. The CDR3 coding sequence is TGTGCCAGCAGTTACTCTCTTGGGGGTGAAGCTTTCTTT. Protein: CASSYSLGGEAFF.

This clone was seen only a few times. The chain recombines TRBV28 with TRBJ1-4; TRBD1 aligns across 11 bases. V was pared by 6 bases and J by 3 bases, with 9 bases of the junction left unmatched. This CDR3 comprises 17 residues. Germline CDR1 is MDHEN and CDR2 is SYDVKM. The CDR3 protein is CASRGTGGSGSNEKLFF. CDR3 DNA sequence: TGTGCCAGCAGGGGGACAGGGGGGAGTGGGTCTAATGAAAAACTGTTTTTT.

On this clone: Other DNA sequences from this sample encode an identical CDR3 as well. V and J are TRBV9 and TRBJ2-1; TRBD2 agrees at 7 bases. Trimming removed 0 bases from V and 4 bases from J; junction bases left unmatched: 4. This CDR3 spans 15 amino acids. Germline V gene lookup returns CDR1 SGDLS and CDR2 YYNGEE. CDR3 sequence (DNA): TGTGCCAGCAGCGTAGCTAGCGGCTTTTACAATGAGCAGTTCTTC. Its protein product is CASSVASGFYNEQFF.

The V call is TRBV25-1, the J call TRBJ1-1, with a possible D match to TRBD1 (5 bases). CDR3 length: 15 residues. Germline V lookup: CDR1 MGHDK, CDR2 SYGVNS. Trimming removed 8 bases from V and 7 bases from J, with 23 bases in between. The DNA for the CDR3 is TGTGCCAGCTCGACTTCGAAACAGGCTGGACATGAAGCTTTCTTT. It specifies CASSTSKQAGHEAFF. Filled out from reference TRBV25-1 and TRBJ1-1, the complete variable domain reads EADIYQTPRYLVIGTGKKITLECSQTMGHDKMYWYQQDPGMELHLIHYSYGVNSTEKGDLSSESTVSRIRTEHFPLTLESARPSHTSQYLCASSTSKQAGHEAFFGQGTRLTVV.

The V gene is TRBV18, the J gene TRBJ1-1, with a tentative D call TRBD1 (5 bases). Looked up from germline, CDR1 is KGHSH and CDR2 is LQKENI. The germline V and J ends were trimmed by 3 bases and 3 bases, with 11 bases remaining between them. The CDR3 sequence is 14 residues long. This CDR3 reads CASSPTIGDTEAFF. For the CDR3, the DNA is TGTGCCAGCTCACCCACCATAGGGGACACTGAAGCTTTCTTT. Full variable domain (missing parts from reference TRBV18 and TRBJ1-1): NAGVMQNPRHLVRRRGQEARLRCSPMKGHSHVYWYRQLPEEGLKFMVYLQKENIIDESGMPKERFSAEFPKEGPSILRIQQVVRGDSAAYFCASSPTIGDTEAFFGQGTRLTVV.

About this clone itself: The same CDR3 also results from other DNA sequences found in this sample. CDR3 sequence (DNA): TGTGCCAGCAGTCGGGGGGGGTCCTCCTACGAGCAGTACTTC. This sequence encodes CASSRGGSSYEQYF. The V call is TRBV28, the J call TRBJ2-7; 8 nucleotides align to TRBD2. The trim removed 5 bases at V and 0 bases at J, leaving 3 bases unmatched. Germline loops: CDR1 MDHEN, CDR2 SYDVKM. The CDR3 length is 14 residues.

The chain is built from TRBV13 and TRBJ2-7, with 11 bases identical to TRBD2. In germline, CDR1 is PRHDT, CDR2 FYEKMQ (reference sequence). J lost 3 bases, V lost 6 bases, and 10 bases had no gene match. This CDR3 region has 16 residues. CDR3 sequence (DNA): TGTGCCAGCAGTCAGGTGCTTAGCGGGAGGGACTACGAGCAGTACTTC. This gives the protein CASSQVLSGRDYEQYF.

The rearrangement joins TRBV6-5 to TRBJ2-3; D is ambiguous. This CDR3 comprises 13 residues. Trimming took 4 bases from V and 2 from J, leaving 7 bases between them. Germline CDR1 MNHEY, CDR2 SVGAGI. The CDR3 bases are TGTGCCAGCAGTTTCGAACCCACAGATACGCAGTATTTT. Its protein is CASSFEPTDTQYF.

This clone was recorded once. The chain recombines TRBV19 with TRBJ2-2; no reliable D call. Germline CDR1 and CDR2: LNHDA and SQIVND (reference sequence). Trimming cost V 4 bases and J 1 base, with 10 bases left between them. The CDR3 is 15 amino acids. The CDR3, as DNA: TGTGCCAGTAGTACTGCTGAGAAGAACACCGGGGAGCTGTTTTTT. Protein: CASSTAEKNTGELFF.

V is TRBV28 and J is TRBJ1-2; D uncertain. V was shortened by 2 bases and J by 10 bases, with 17 bases between the two germline ends. In germline, CDR1 is MDHEN, CDR2 SYDVKM. The CDR3 covers 14 residues. In DNA, the CDR3 is TGTGCCAGCAGTTTAAATCGGGCAGATCTAGCCTACACCTTC. It encodes CASSLNRADLAYTF.

This rearrangement joins TRBV7-2 to TRBJ2-7; tentatively, D is TRBD1 (6 bases). The CDR3 covers 15 residues. Trimming took off 5 bases at V and 0 bases at J, with 14 bases between the two ends. Germline V gives CDR1 SGHTA, CDR2 FQGNSA. DNA of the CDR3: TGTGCCAGCAGCCGGGACATCTATGTCTCCTACGAGCAGTACTTC. This sequence encodes CASSRDIYVSYEQYF.